The 25 T cell receptor beta chains below all came from one sample that was sequenced in a study of T cell changes during pregnancy in multiple sclerosis. Libraries were prepared by immunoSEQ multiplex PCR; TCRdb keeps only in-frame clonotypes and omits some of them. The sample contains about 67,000 clones, roughly 87% of which appear only once. Material: peripheral blood, obtained in the first trimester of pregnancy. The origin of the receptors is a female donor with multiple sclerosis, enrolled in a pregnancy study.

The CDR3 DNA follows: TGCGCCAGCAGCTTGGCCGCGGAAAACGAAAAACTGTTTTTT. Encoded protein: CASSLAAENEKLFF. This rearrangement joins TRBV5-1 to TRBJ1-4; D is unclear. Trimming shortened V by 0 bases and J by 8 bases, and 11 bases separated the two germline ends. Germline CDR1 SGHRS, CDR2 YFSETQ. This CDR3 has 14 amino acids.

The rearrangement joins TRBV19 to TRBJ1-1; possible D gene TRBD1, 5 bases. The CDR3 loop spans 14 amino acids. Trimming shortened V by 5 bases and J by 1 base, and 11 bases separated the two germline ends. Germline CDR1 LNHDA, CDR2 SQIVND (reference sequence). The CDR3 region has the DNA TGTGCCAGTAGTGCGGGGCTCACGAACACTGAAGCTTTCTTT. Translated: CASSAGLTNTEAFF.

This chain connects TRBV4-1 to TRBJ1-1, with a tentative D call TRBD1 (5 bases). Deletions cut 3 bases from V and 0 bases from J, with 20 bases between. The CDR3 extends over 18 amino acids. From germline, CDR1 is MGHRA and CDR2 YSYEKL. The CDR3 coding sequence is TGCGCCAGCAGCCACACACGGGACTCAATCCTCATGAACACTGAAGCTTTCTTT. It codes for CASSHTRDSILMNTEAFF.

This chain uses TRBV19 with TRBJ1-4; 7 bases agree with TRBD1. The CDR3 covers 15 residues. Germline V gene sequence: CDR1 LNHDA, CDR2 SQIVND (reference sequence). The trim removed 1 base at V and 8 bases at J, leaving 7 bases unmatched. CDR3 sequence: CASSIVWTGWEKLFF. The CDR3 coding sequence is TGTGCCAGTAGTATAGTCTGGACAGGTTGGGAAAAACTGTTTTTT.

The rearrangement uses TRBV19 and TRBJ2-7; 7 bases are shared with TRBD1. Germline V gene data show CDR1 as LNHDA and CDR2 as SQIVND (reference sequence). CDR3 length equals 13 residues. With V trimmed by 10 bases and J by 0 bases, 6 bases remained unmatched. CDR3 nucleotide sequence: TGTGCCACCAGACAGGGTAGCTCCTACGAGCAGTACTTC. Translation gives CATRQGSSYEQYF.

V is TRBV12-5 and J is TRBJ2-5; TRBD1 is a possible D gene (6 bases). This CDR3 has 15 residues. V was pared by 1 base and J by 5 bases, with 14 bases between. The V gene's germline CDR1 is LGHNT and CDR2 FRNRAP. The CDR3 loop reads CASGLGRTAGETQYF. The CDR3 DNA reads as TGTGCTAGTGGTTTGGGAAGGACAGCCGGGGAGACCCAGTACTTC.

The CDR3 reads CATTGGHEQYF. The CDR3 DNA is TGTGCCACGACAGGGGGTCACGAGCAGTACTTC. The chain has TRBV27 and TRBJ2-7, with TRBD1 matching over 9 bases. V lost 10 bases, J lost 5 bases, and 3 bases stayed unmatched. CDR1 MNHEY and CDR2 SMNVEV come from the germline V gene (reference sequence). The CDR3 length is 11 residues.

V and J are TRBV19 and TRBJ2-3; 9 bases line up with TRBD1. V trimming: 5 bases; J trimming: 3 bases; junction bases outside the gene matches: 3. Germline CDR1 reads LNHDA; CDR2 reads SQIVND (reference sequence). There are 14 residues in the CDR3. CDR3 in DNA: TGTGCCAGTAGTGGACAGGGGAGTACAGATACGCAGTATTTT. Its protein product is CASSGQGSTDTQYF.

The chain is built from TRBV4-1 and TRBJ2-7; D unclear. CDR1 is MGHRA and CDR2 is YSYEKL in the germline V gene. Trimming stripped 0 bases from V and 6 bases from J, with 15 bases between. The CDR3 extends over 15 amino acids. CDR3 DNA: TGCGCCAGCAGCCAAGAGGGTTCCCTGGGCTTCGAGCAGTACTTC. It specifies CASSQEGSLGFEQYF.

The chain links TRBV13 to TRBJ2-3, with 12 positions matching TRBD2. Germline CDR1 is PRHDT and CDR2 is FYEKMQ (reference sequence). CDR3 size: 16 residues. V dropped 4 bases and J dropped 6; count of bases not matched to a gene: 8. CDR3 sequence (DNA): TGTGCCAGCAGCTCTAGCGGGAGGGCGTCCGGGGATACGCAGTATTTT. This codes for CASSSSGRASGDTQYF.

The rearrangement links TRBV5-1 to TRBJ2-3, with 10 bases fitting TRBD2. The CDR3 totals 17 residues. The V segment lost 2 bases and the J segment 6 bases; nucleotides outside the gene matches: 12. Germline V gene sequence: CDR1 SGHRS, CDR2 YFSETQ. The CDR3 sequence is CASSFVLAGVVWDTQYF. In nucleotides, the CDR3 is TGCGCCAGCAGCTTCGTCCTAGCGGGAGTTGTATGGGATACGCAGTATTTT.

V usage is TRBV5-6 and J usage is TRBJ2-3; 8 bases match TRBD1. The germline CDR1 and CDR2 sequences are SGHDT and YYEEEE. The CDR3 sequence is 19 residues long. Trimming removed 3 bases from V and 2 bases from J; junction bases left unmatched: 17. CDR3: CASSSLPPFYRGNTDTQYF. The CDR3 DNA reads as TGTGCCAGCAGCTCCCTGCCCCCATTCTACAGGGGGAACACAGATACGCAGTATTTT.

The CDR3 region has the DNA TGTGCCAGCTCACCGCCTACAGGGAATCGGAATCAGCCCCAGCATTTT. It codes for CASSPPTGNRNQPQHF. The rearrangement links TRBV18 to TRBJ1-5; weak D call: TRBD1 (6 bases). The CDR3 length is 16 residues. Trimming removed 3 bases at V and 4 bases at J, with 16 bases between. Per germline, CDR1 KGHSH and CDR2 LQKENI.

The rearrangement joins TRBV6-1 to TRBJ1-4, with D possibly TRBD1 on 6 matching bases. CDR3 length: 13 residues. V was cut by 4 bases and J by 5 bases, with 8 bases left in between. Germline-derived CDR1 and CDR2 are MNHNS and SASEGT. This chain's CDR3 is CASSGTANEKLFF. CDR3 DNA: TGTGCCAGCAGTGGGACAGCGAATGAAAAACTGTTTTTT.

The count of this clone is one. This chain uses TRBV19 with TRBJ2-5; TRBD1 aligns across 8 bases. This CDR3 comprises 16 residues. The V gene end was trimmed by 9 bases and the J gene end by 1 base; junction bases not matched to a gene: 13. The germline CDR1 and CDR2 sequences are LNHDA and SQIVND (reference sequence). The CDR3: CASDRGEHWGQETQYF. CDR3 sequence (DNA): TGTGCCAGCGACAGGGGTGAACACTGGGGCCAAGAGACCCAGTACTTC.

The rearrangement joins TRBV5-1 to TRBJ2-6; TRBD1 matches 8 bases. Trimming cost V 2 bases and J 0 bases; bases outside gene matches: 10. Germline V gives CDR1 SGHRS, CDR2 YFSETQ. The CDR3 has 19 residues. Written as DNA, the CDR3 is TGCGCCAGCAGCTTTGGGCGGACAGGGACCGTCTCTGGGGCCAACGTCCTGACTTTC. This sequence encodes CASSFGRTGTVSGANVLTF.

This clone showed up just once. The V and J genes are TRBV2 and TRBJ1-2, with TRBD1 as a possible D gene (5 bases). This CDR3 contains 12 residues. The germline V and J ends were trimmed by 7 bases and 7 bases, with 13 bases remaining between them. Germline-derived CDR1 and CDR2 are SNHLY and FYNNEI. Here the CDR3 DNA reads TGTGCCAGCAAGGAGAGGGGAGGTGGCTACACCTTC. Translation gives CASKERGGGYTF.

The chain couples TRBV10-1 to TRBJ2-7; 9 nucleotides align to TRBD2. The CDR3 runs to 15 residues. Germline V gives CDR1 WNHNN, CDR2 SYGVQD (reference sequence). V was clipped by 3 bases and J by 2 bases; unmatched bases: 5. The CDR3 coding sequence is TGCGCCAGCAGTGAACCGGCTAGCGGGGCCTACGAGCAGTACTTC. It translates to CASSEPASGAYEQYF.

The chain combines TRBV27 with TRBJ2-5; D may be TRBD2 (5 bases). Germline V gene sequence: CDR1 MNHEY, CDR2 SMNVEV (reference sequence). V lost 4 bases and J 7 bases, leaving 16 bases between the germline ends. The CDR3 extends over 14 amino acids. CDR3 sequence reads: CASSSDFLSGTQYF. The CDR3 DNA sequence: TGTGCCAGCAGTTCGGACTTTCTCTCTGGGACCCAGTACTTC.

This chain joins TRBV27 and TRBJ2-1, with D hard to call. Germline V gene sequence: CDR1 MNHEY, CDR2 SMNVEV (reference sequence). CDR3 length: 13 amino acids. V was pared by 1 base and J by 4 bases, with 5 bases between. The CDR3 sequence is CASSLFAYNEQFF. For the CDR3, the DNA is TGTGCCAGCAGTTTATTTGCGTACAATGAGCAGTTCTTC.

J is TRBJ1-5 and V is TRBV21-1. TRBV21-1 constitutes a pseudogene. CDR3 length: 14 amino acids. The CDR3 is CASSRRDLNQPQHF. The CDR3 DNA is TGTGCCAGCAGCAGAAGGGACTTGAATCAGCCCCAGCATTTT.

The V and J genes are TRBV28 and TRBJ2-7; D is possibly TRBD1 (6 bases). Germline values: CDR1 MDHEN, CDR2 SYDVKM. Trimming took off 3 bases at V and 5 bases at J, with 11 bases between the two ends. This CDR3 spans 13 amino acids. CDR3 loop: CASSFQGIHEQYF. The DNA of the CDR3 is TGTGCCAGCAGTTTTCAGGGGATACACGAGCAGTACTTC. The full variable domain, with the rest looked up from reference TRBV28 and TRBJ2-7, is DVKVTQSSRYLVKRTGEKVFLECVQDMDHENMFWYRQDPGLGLRLIYFSYDVKMKEKGDIPEGYSVSREKKERFSLILESASTNQTSMYLCASSFQGIHEQYFGPGTRLTVT.

The chain is built from TRBV7-8 and TRBJ2-1; D perhaps matches TRBD2 (7 bases). V was pared by 5 bases and J by 8 bases, with 19 bases between. Germline-derived CDR1 and CDR2 are SGHVS and FQNEAQ. CDR3 length: 15 residues. The DNA of the CDR3 is TGTGCCAGCAGCCCGACCGGGGGGCTGGGGGATGAGCAGTTCTTC. Protein sequence: CASSPTGGLGDEQFF. The full variable domain, its missing parts supplied by reference TRBV7-8 and TRBJ2-1, is GAGVSQSPRYKVAKRGQDVALRCDPISGHVSLFWYQQALGQGPEFLTYFQNEAQLDKSGLPSDRFFAERPEGSVSTLKIQRTQQEDSAVYLCASSPTGGLGDEQFFGPGTRLTVL.

This chain connects TRBV4-3 to TRBJ1-2; 7 positions agree with TRBD1. From germline, CDR1 is LGHNA and CDR2 YSLEER. V trimming: 5 bases; J trimming: 8 bases; junction bases outside the gene matches: 11. The length of the CDR3 is 14 residues. CDR3 protein: CASSSYRGSRGYTF. The DNA for the CDR3 is TGCGCCAGCAGCTCCTACAGGGGTTCACGGGGCTACACCTTC.

The rearrangement links TRBV4-3 to TRBJ1-2; 10 bases line up with TRBD1. The V and J ends lost 6 bases and 4 bases, in that order; junction bases with no gene match: 8. This CDR3 comprises 15 residues. CDR1 is LGHNA, CDR2 YSLEER, per germline. CDR3 protein: CASSRQGAQGYGYTF. CDR3 DNA sequence: TGCGCCAGCAGTCGACAGGGGGCGCAGGGCTATGGCTACACCTTC.